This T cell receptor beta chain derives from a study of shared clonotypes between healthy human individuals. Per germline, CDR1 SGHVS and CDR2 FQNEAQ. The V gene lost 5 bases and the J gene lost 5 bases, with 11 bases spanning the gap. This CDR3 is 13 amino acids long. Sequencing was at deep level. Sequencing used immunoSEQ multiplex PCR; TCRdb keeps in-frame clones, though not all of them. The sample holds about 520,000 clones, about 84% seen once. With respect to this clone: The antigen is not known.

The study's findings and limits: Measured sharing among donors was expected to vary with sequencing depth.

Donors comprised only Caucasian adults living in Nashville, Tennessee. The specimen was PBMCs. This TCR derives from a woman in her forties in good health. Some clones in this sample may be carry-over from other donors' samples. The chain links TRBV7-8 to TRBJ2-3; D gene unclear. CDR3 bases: TGTGCCAGCAGCCCAACGGTGGTAGATACGCAGTATTTT. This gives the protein CASSPTVVDTQYF.